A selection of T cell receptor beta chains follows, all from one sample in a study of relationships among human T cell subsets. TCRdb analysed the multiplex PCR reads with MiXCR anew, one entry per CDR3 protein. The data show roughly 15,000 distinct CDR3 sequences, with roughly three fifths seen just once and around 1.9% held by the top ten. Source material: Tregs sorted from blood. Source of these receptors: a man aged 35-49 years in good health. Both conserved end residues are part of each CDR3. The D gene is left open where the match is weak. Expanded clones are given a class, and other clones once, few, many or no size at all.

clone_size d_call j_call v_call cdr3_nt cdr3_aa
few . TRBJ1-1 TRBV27 TGTGCCAGCAGTTACGGGGGCGGGAACACTGAAGCTTTCTTT CASSYGGGNTEAFF
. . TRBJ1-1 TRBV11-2 TGTGCCAGCAGCTTAGAAGTCCAGAACACTGAAGCTTTCTTT CASSLEVQNTEAFF
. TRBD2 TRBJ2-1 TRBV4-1 TGCGCCAGCAGCCAACTCCCGGGACTAGCGGGATGGAATGAGCAGTTCTTC CASSQLPGLAGWNEQFF
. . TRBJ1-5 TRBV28 TGTGCCAGCAGCACCGGATACAATCGGCCCCAGCATTTT CASSTGYNRPQHF
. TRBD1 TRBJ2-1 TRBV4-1 TGCGCCAGCAGCCCGCCCCTTGACACGGGACAGACCTACAATGAGCAGTTCTTC CASSPPLDTGQTYNEQFF
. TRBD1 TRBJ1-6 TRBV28 TGTGCCAGCAGCCCGCCCTGGCAGGGGGGCAATTCACCCCTCCACTTT CASSPPWQGGNSPLHF
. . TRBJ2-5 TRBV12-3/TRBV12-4 TGTGCCAGCAGCTTTCCGACTAGGGCGAAGACCCAGTACTTC CASSFPTRAKTQYF
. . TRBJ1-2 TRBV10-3 TGTGCCATCAGTGAGGAGGGAGGCGGCTACACCTTC CAISEEGGGYTF
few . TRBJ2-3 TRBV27 TGTGCCAGCGGATTCCAATATTCTGGCACAGATACGCAGTATTTT CASGFQYSGTDTQYF
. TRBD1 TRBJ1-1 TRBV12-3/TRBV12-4 TGTGCCAGCAGTTTCCGACAGGGGGCGAACACTGAAGCTTTCTTT CASSFRQGANTEAFF